Described below is a single T cell receptor beta chain sequence and its context. Antigen specificity is unknown. A roughly 130-subject validation cohort, separate from the approximately 670-subject first cohort, supplied the donors. V lost 5 bases and J lost 3; bases outside the gene matches: 11. This CDR3 has 16 amino acids. Germline loops: CDR1 MDHEN, CDR2 SYDVKM. Assay used: immunoSEQ multiplex PCR; TCRdb lists only in-frame clones, some missing. The sample lists about 180,000 clones; approximately 81% were seen once. This entry belongs to a study of cytomegalovirus exposure and HLA in healthy donors. Study-wide results and caveats: Altogether, some 170 TCR beta chains were recorded as cytomegalovirus-associated. As was reported, the classifier diagnosed cytomegalovirus status with high specificity and sensitivity.

The TCR comes from a man younger than 35 in good health and CMV-seropositive. What was sequenced was PBMCs. V and J are TRBV28 and TRBJ2-7; 9 nucleotides agree with TRBD2. The CDR3 bases are TGTGCCAGCAGTCCGGGTGGTGCGGGGGGGGACTACGAGCAGTACTTC. Protein product: CASSPGGAGGDYEQYF.